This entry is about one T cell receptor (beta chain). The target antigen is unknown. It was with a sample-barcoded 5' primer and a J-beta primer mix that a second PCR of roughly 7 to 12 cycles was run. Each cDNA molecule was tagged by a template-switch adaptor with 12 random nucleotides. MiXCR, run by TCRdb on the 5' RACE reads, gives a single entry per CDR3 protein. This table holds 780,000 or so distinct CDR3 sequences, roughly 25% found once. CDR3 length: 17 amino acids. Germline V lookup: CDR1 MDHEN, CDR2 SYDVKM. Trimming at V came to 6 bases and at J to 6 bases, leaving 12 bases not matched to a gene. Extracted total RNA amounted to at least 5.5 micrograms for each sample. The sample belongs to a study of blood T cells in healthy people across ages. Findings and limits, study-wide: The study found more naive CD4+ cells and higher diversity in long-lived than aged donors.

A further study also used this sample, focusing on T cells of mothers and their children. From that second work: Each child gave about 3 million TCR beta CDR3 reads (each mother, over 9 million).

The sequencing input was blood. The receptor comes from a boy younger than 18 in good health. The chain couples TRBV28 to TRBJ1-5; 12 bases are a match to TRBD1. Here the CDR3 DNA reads TGTGCCAGCAGCCTCGTTCCGGGACAGGGGGCCGTTCAGCCCCAGCATTTT. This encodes CASSLVPGQGAVQPQHF.